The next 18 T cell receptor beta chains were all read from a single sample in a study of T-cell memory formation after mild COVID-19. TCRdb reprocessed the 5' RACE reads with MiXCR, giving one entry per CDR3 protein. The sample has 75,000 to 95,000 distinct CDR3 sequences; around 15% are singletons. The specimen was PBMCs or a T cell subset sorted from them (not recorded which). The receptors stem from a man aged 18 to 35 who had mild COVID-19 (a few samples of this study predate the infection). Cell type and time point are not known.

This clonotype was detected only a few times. CDR3 sequence reads: CASRGGDLTDTQYF. CDR3 bases: TGTGCCAGCAGGGGCGGGGATCTGACAGATACGCAGTATTTT. This chain joins TRBV7-6 and TRBJ2-3, with TRBD2 as a possible D gene (6 bases). This CDR3 has 14 amino acids. CDR1 is SGHVS and CDR2 is FNYEAQ in the germline V gene. V was pared by 6 bases and J by 3 bases, with 13 bases between.

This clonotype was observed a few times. The CDR3 DNA follows: TGTGCCAACGTAGCCCTAGGGAACTATGGCTACACCTTC. Its protein is CANVALGNYGYTF. The V gene is TRBV7-9, the J gene TRBJ1-2; unclear D gene. Germline CDR1 is SEHNR and CDR2 is FQNEAQ (reference sequence). The CDR3 is 13 amino acids. V dropped 10 bases and J dropped 2 bases, with 14 bases sitting between them.

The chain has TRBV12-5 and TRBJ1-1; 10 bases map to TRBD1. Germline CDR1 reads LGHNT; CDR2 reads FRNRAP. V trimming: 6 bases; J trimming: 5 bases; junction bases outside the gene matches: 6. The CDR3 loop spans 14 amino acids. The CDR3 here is CASGWGTGVTEAFF. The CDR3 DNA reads TGTGCTAGTGGATGGGGGACAGGGGTGACTGAAGCTTTCTTT.

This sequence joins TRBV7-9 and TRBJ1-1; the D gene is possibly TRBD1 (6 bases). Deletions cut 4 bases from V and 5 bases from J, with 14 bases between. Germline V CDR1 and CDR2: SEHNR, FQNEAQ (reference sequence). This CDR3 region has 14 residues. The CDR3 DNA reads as TGTGCCAGCAGCTCGTCAGGGGTGAGGACTGAAGCTTTCTTT. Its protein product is CASSSSGVRTEAFF.

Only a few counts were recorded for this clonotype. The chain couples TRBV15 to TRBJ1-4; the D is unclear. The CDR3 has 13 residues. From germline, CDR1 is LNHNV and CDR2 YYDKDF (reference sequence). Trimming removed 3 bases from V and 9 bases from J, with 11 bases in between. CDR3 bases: TGTGCCACCAGCAGCCTCCGGGGTAAAAAACTGTTTTTT. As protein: CATSSLRGKKLFF.

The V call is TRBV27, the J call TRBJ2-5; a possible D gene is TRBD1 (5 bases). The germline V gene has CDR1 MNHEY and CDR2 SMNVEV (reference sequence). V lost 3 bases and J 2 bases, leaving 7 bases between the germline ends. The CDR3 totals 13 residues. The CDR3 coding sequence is TGTGCCAGCAGTTTGGGGCGACAAGAGACCCAGTACTTC. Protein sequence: CASSLGRQETQYF.

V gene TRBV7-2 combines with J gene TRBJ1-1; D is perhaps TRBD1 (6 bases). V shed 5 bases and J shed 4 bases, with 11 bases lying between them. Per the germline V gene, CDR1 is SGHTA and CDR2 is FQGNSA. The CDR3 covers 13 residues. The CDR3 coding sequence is TGTGCCAGCAGCCTACGGGGGCTCACTGAAGCTTTCTTT. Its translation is CASSLRGLTEAFF.

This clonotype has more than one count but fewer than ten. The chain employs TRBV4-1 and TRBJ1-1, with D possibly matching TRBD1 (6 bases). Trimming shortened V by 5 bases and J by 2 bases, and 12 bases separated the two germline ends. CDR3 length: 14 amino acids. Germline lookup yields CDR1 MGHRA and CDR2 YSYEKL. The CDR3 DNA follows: TGCGCCAGCAGCGTCCGGACAGATAACACTGAAGCTTTCTTT. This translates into CASSVRTDNTEAFF.

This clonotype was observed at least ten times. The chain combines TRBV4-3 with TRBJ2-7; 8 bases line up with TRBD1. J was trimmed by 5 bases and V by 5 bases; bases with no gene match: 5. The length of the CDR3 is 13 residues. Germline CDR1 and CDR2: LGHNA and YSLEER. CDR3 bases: TGCGCCAGCAGCAATGGACAGGGCCACGAGCAGTACTTC. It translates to CASSNGQGHEQYF.

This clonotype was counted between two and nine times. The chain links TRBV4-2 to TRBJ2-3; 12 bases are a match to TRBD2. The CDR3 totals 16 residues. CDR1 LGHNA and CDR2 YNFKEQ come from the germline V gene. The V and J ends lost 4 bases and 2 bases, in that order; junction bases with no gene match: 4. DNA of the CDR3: TGTGCCAGCAGCCCCGGACTAGCGGGACCCACAGATACGCAGTATTTT. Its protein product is CASSPGLAGPTDTQYF.

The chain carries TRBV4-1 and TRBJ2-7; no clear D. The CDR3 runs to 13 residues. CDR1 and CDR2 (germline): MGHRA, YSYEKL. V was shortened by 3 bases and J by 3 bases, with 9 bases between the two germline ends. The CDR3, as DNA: TGCGCCAGCAGCCACCTAGACGGCTACGAGCAGTACGTC. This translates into CASSHLDGYEQYV.

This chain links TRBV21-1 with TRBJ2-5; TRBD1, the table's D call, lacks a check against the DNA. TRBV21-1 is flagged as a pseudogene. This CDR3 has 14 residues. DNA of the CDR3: TGTGCCACCCGCCGAACCGGGACACAAGAGACCCAGTACTTC. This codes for CATRRTGTQETQYF.

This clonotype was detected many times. CDR3 region: CASSPRQGMNTEAFF. The CDR3 nucleotides are TGCGCCAGCAGCCCCCGACAGGGGATGAACACTGAAGCTTTCTTT. The V call is TRBV5-1, the J call TRBJ1-1; 8 bases fit TRBD1. Germline CDR1 is SGHRS and CDR2 is YFSETQ. The CDR3 extends over 15 amino acids. V dropped 4 bases and J dropped 0; count of bases not matched to a gene: 5.

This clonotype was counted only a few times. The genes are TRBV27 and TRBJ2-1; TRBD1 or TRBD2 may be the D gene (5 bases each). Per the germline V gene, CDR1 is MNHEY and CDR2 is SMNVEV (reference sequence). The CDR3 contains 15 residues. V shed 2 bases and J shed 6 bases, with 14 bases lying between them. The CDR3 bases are TGTGCCAGCAGTTTAGGGGGTTATGAGGGCAATGAGCAGTTCTTC. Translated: CASSLGGYEGNEQFF.

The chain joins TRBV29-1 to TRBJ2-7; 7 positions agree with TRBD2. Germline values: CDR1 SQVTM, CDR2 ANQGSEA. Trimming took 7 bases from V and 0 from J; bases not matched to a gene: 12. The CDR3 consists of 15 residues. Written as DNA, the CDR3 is TGCAGCGCCCATTTGCAGCGGGAACTCTCCTACGAGCAGTACTTC. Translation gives CSAHLQRELSYEQYF.

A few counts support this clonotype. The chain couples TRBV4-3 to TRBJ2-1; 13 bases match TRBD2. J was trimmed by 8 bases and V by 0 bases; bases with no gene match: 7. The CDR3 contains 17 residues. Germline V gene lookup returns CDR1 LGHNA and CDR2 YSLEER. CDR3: CASSQDEGLAGSYEQFF. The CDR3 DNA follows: TGCGCCAGCAGCCAAGATGAGGGACTAGCGGGGTCCTATGAGCAGTTCTTC.

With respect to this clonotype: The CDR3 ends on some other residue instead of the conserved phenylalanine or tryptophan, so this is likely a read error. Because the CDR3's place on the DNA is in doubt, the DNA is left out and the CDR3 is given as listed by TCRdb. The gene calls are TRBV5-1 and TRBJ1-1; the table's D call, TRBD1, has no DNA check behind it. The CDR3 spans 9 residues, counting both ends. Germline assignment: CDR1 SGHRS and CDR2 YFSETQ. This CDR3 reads CASSAGQGD.

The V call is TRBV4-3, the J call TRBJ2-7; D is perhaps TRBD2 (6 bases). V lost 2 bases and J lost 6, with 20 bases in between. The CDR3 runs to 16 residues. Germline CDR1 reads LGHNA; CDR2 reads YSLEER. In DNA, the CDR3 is TGCGCCAGCAGCCAAAGGGTGCCCGGGACCGGGGGCGAGCAGTACTTC. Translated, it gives CASSQRVPGTGGEQYF.